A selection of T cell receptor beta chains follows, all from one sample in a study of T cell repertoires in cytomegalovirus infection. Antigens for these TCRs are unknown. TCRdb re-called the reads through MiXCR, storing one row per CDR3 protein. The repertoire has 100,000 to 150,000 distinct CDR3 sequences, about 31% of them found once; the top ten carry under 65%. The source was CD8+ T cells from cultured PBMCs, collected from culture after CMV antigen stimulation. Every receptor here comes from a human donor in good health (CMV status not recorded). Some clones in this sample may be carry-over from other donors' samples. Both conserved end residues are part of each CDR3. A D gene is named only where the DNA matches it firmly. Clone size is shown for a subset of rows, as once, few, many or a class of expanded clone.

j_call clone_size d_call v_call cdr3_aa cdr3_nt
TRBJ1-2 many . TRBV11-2 CASSLGGSGYTF TGTGCCAGCAGCTTAGGGGGTTCTGGCTACACCTTC
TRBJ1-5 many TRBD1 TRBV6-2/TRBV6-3 CASTRTGSSQPQHF TGTGCCAGCACCCGGACAGGGTCCAGTCAGCCCCAGCATTTT
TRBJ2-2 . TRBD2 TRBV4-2 CASRTSGDGELFF TGTGCCAGCAGGACTAGCGGGGACGGGGAGCTGTTTTTT
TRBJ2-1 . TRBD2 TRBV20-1 CSARDRTSGVYNEQFF TGCAGTGCTAGAGATCGGACTAGCGGGGTTTACAATGAGCAGTTCTTC
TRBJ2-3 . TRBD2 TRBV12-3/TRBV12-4 CASTMGTSGERTDTQYF TGTGCCAGCACGATGGGGACTAGCGGAGAGCGCACAGATACGCAGTATTTT
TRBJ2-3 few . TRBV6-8 CAIRTETDTQYF TGTGCCATCAGGACGGAGACAGATACGCAGTATTTT
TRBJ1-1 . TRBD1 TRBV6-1 CAGRTRDRAGNVLAFF TGTGCCGGCAGGACCCGGGACAGGGCGGGAAATGTTTTAGCTTTCTTT
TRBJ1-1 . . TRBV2 CASSERIMADTEAFF TGTGCCAGCAGTGAAAGGATTATGGCGGACACTGAAGCTTTCTTT
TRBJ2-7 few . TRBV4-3 CASSQAPTTAYEQYF TGCGCCAGCAGCCAAGCACCGACGACAGCCTACGAGCAGTACTTC
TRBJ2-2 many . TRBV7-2 CASSSANTGELFF TGTGCCAGCAGCTCTGCAAACACCGGGGAGCTGTTTTTT
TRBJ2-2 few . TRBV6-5 CASSSAGELFF TGTGCCAGCAGCAGTGCCGGGGAGCTGTTTTTT
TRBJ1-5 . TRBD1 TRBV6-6 CASRFDRGGYSNQPQHF TGTGCCAGCAGGTTCGACAGGGGTGGTTATAGCAATCAGCCCCAGCATTTT
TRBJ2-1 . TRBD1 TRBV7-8 CASSLVGDRVSYNEQFF TGTGCCAGCAGCTTAGTAGGGGACAGGGTGTCCTACAATGAGCAGTTCTTC
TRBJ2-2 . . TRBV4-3 CASSQGTPLTTTGELFF TGCGCCAGCAGCCAAGGAACACCCCTAACAACCACCGGGGAGCTGTTTTTT
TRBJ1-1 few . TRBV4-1 CASSHTVGAEAFF TGCGCCAGCAGCCATACTGTCGGCGCTGAAGCTTTCTTT
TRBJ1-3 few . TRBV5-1 CASSPRLIGDSGNTIYF TGCGCCAGCAGCCCTCGGTTGATAGGAGACTCTGGAAACACCATATATTTT
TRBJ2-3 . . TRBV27 CASSFQYSTDTQYF TGTGCCAGCAGTTTTCAATACAGCACAGATACGCAGTATTTT